The T cell receptor beta chain under discussion was sequenced for a study of blood T cell repertoires in COVID-19 (dated by TCRdb to between 2020 and 2021). For the wider study: Collaborator samples came from the United States, Italy and Spain and covered acute and convalescent phases of COVID-19. The dataset comprised deeply sampled blood TCRbeta repertoires from subjects exposed to, actively infected with, or recovered from COVID-19. Where available, HLA class I and class II types were taken from metadata supplied by the sample provider and were not determined by assay-based typing. The repertoires were made available in a free public database intended to serve as a resource for research on the immune response to SARS-CoV-2. Samples came from the ongoing ImmuneRACE study (first 160 participants) plus 1,254 subjects from 6 global collaborators. The prospective study material was composed of cDNA or gDNA derived from T cells, B-cell-depleted T cells, or PBMCs. A de-identified subject ID, COVID-19 status, age in years and sex were almost always included in the sample metadata.

The immunoSEQ Assay, a bias-controlled multiplex PCR, was used to amplify TCRbeta CDR3 regions from genomic DNA. As for the original processing: Nucleated cell counts per sample were estimated from amplification of reference gene primers within the assay. To quantify the absolute abundance of each unique TCRbeta CDR3 rearrangement, sequence reads were collapsed and filtered. For each sample, productive Simpson clonality was calculated as the square root of Simpson's diversity index across productive rearrangements. Imported from immuneACCESS, the table was reduced by TCRdb to in-frame sequences with V and J called. These copies leave out some clones; in studies compared against another copy, an unresolved V gene accounts for under half, and the cause of the remainder is not known. The V and J calls and clone size are taken from that table; D and trimming were inferred from the DNA. Present in this sample are around 320,000 clones, about 87% of which were seen just once. Approximately 6.6% of the sample comes from the top ten.

What the research found in general, with its limitations: The amount of clinical and demographic metadata varied by source and participant and was provided uncurated.

Samples from volunteer blood donors who had recovered from COVID-19 were contributed by a second Seattle source. Each collaborating institution followed its own protocols to collect whole blood in K2EDTA tubes. Collaborator samples were shipped for TCRbeta analysis as frozen whole blood, isolated PBMCs, or DNA extracted from either sample type. The germline V gene yields SGHDT for CDR1 and YYEEEE for CDR2. V is reduced by 3 bases and J by 2 bases, leaving a spacing of 8 bases between them. CDR3 length: 13 amino acids, cysteine to phenylalanine. CDR3 DNA only is kept here, 39 bases in frame from base 1. Concerning this clone itself: The specificity of this receptor is unknown. No much larger clonotype is one base removed from it; base qualities were not supplied.

The origin of this receptor is a woman aged 25 to 39 who had recovered from COVID-19. The specimen sequenced was peripheral blood. The chain couples TRBV5-6 to TRBJ1-2, with TRBD1 tentatively as D gene (6 bases match). The nucleotides read TGTGCCAGCAGCTACGGACAGAACTATGGCTACACCTTC. Its protein product is CASSYGQNYGYTF.